The sequence of this T cell receptor beta chain was determined in a study of T cell repertoires in cytomegalovirus infection (dated by TCRdb to between 2018 and 2021). Context from the whole study: Donor HLA type was relevant to the analysis, as public TCR beta signatures indicated carriage of CMV infection together with the matching HLA type.

The investigation overall reported the following: The ex vivo response was dominated by HLA-C-restricted CMV-specific TCR beta clonotypes, and the single most frequent clonotype in two of eight donors was supplied by these HLA-C-restricted clonotypes. Carriers of CMV infection plus the relevant HLA type were discriminated by the cumulative frequency of public TCR beta family members in the study cohort and in an independent approximately 400-donor cohort.

Sequencing was performed on an Illumina HiSeq 1500. TCRdb reran the public reads through fastp at Q25 and MiXCR, keeping productive beta chains. Every entry covers one CDR3 protein and lists the most common genes and DNA from its rows. Present in this sample are about 740,000 distinct CDR3 sequences, 35% of which were seen just once. The leading ten clones occupy around 2.6% of the sample. As to this clonotype: The antigen it recognizes is unknown. Base qualities were left out, and no much larger clone turns up one base away.

From a lookup of the germline V gene (reference sequence), CDR1 and CDR2 are DFQATT and SNEGSKA. The CDR3 runs 15 amino acids, cysteine and phenylalanine included. The entry retains the CDR3 DNA only, 45 bases that are in frame from base 1. V and J lose 2 bases and 7 bases, and a span of 17 bases separates them. The sequence links TRBV20-1 to TRBJ1-4, and possibly TRBD1, on 5 matching bases. The sequenced sample consisted of PBMCs. The TCR was taken from a human donor in good health (CMV status not recorded). Some clones in this sample may be carry-over from other donors' samples. The nucleotide sequence is TGCAGTGCTAGAAACCCGGGACGATTAAGTGAAAAACTGTTTTTT. Its amino acids are CSARNPGRLSEKLFF.